The 14 T cell receptor beta chains in this list originate from one sample, sequenced in a study of shared clonotypes between healthy human individuals. The assay was immunoSEQ multiplex PCR, and TCRdb's table has in-frame clones only and misses some. The top ten clones hold about 1.5% of a sample with about 980,000 clones, more than 75% of them seen once. The sequencing input was memory CD4+ T cells sorted from blood. Stated subset: CD45RA-negative fraction. The receptors come from a man younger than 35 in good health.

This clone was counted a few times. This rearrangement joins TRBV27 to TRBJ2-5, with a weak D call TRBD2 (7 bases). The ends were cut back, 4 bases at V and 6 bases at J, with 21 bases in the middle. Germline CDR1 reads MNHEY; CDR2 reads SMNVEV (reference sequence). The CDR3 is 16 amino acids. CDR3 sequence (DNA): TGTGCCAGCAGTTCTAGTGGGGGGGGCGTTGAAAAGACCCAGTACTTC. Translating gives CASSSSGGGVEKTQYF.

In regard to this clone: One end of the junction fails to match germline, which may point to a read error. The chain uses TRBV7-7 and TRBJ2-3, with 16 nucleotides matching TRBD2. The germline V gene has CDR1 SSHAT and CDR2 FNYEAQ (reference sequence). The CDR3 extends over 16 amino acids. The CDR3, as DNA: TGTGCTAGCAGCCCCGGGACTAGCGGGAGGGCAGATACGCAGTATTTT. This translates into CASSPGTSGRADTQYF.

This clone was detected only a few times. The gene calls are TRBV6-5 and TRBJ2-7; weak D call: TRBD1 (5 bases). V gave up 2 bases and J gave up 0 bases, with 11 bases separating them. This CDR3 has 15 residues. Germline CDR1 is MNHEY and CDR2 is SVGAGI. Written as DNA, the CDR3 is TGTGCCAGCAGTTACCAGGACACGAGCTCCTACGAGCAGTACTTC. Protein sequence: CASSYQDTSSYEQYF.

The chain employs TRBV27 and TRBJ2-7; 7 nucleotides match TRBD1. The V gene's germline CDR1 is MNHEY and CDR2 SMNVEV (reference sequence). This CDR3 spans 15 amino acids. Losses at the gene ends were 6 bases for V and 2 bases for J; bases not matched to a gene: 10. CDR3 residues: CASRRRGTEAYEQYF. The CDR3 region has the DNA TGTGCCAGCAGGCGCCGAGGGACAGAAGCCTACGAGCAGTACTTC.

The gene calls are TRBV5-1 and TRBJ1-3; 8 bases align to TRBD1. Germline loops: CDR1 SGHRS, CDR2 YFSETQ. With 3 bases clipped from V and 4 bases from J, the junction kept 9 bases outside the gene matches. This CDR3 has 16 residues. In DNA, the CDR3 is TGCGCCAGCAGCTCGAGACCGGGACAGGAGGGAAACACCATATATTTT. It yields the protein CASSSRPGQEGNTIYF.

CDR3 nucleotide sequence: TGCGCCAGCAGCTTGGCCGGGGGCCCTGCGAACACCGGGGAGCTGTTTTTT. This sequence encodes CASSLAGGPANTGELFF. The chain recombines TRBV5-1 with TRBJ2-2; perhaps D is TRBD1 or TRBD2 (6 bases each). The CDR3 sequence is 17 residues long. CDR1 is SGHRS, CDR2 YFSETQ, per germline. The germline V and J ends were trimmed by 0 bases and 0 bases, with 12 bases remaining between them.

This chain connects TRBV5-1 to TRBJ2-5, with a tentative D call TRBD2 (6 bases). V was pared by 5 bases and J by 4 bases, with 12 bases between. This CDR3 comprises 13 residues. CDR1 and CDR2 (germline): SGHRS, YFSETQ. In DNA form, the CDR3 reads TGCGCCAGCAGAGTCAGGGAGGTAGAGACCCAGTACTTC. This translates into CASRVREVETQYF.

This clone was counted ten times or more. This sequence joins TRBV18 and TRBJ1-5; unclear D gene. V lost 2 bases and J 6 bases, leaving 11 bases between the germline ends. Germline loops: CDR1 KGHSH, CDR2 LQKENI. This CDR3 contains 14 residues. The chain's CDR3 is CASSPGQLTQPQHF. The CDR3 DNA reads TGTGCCAGCTCACCAGGGCAGCTAACTCAGCCCCAGCATTTT.

The V and J genes are TRBV5-6 and TRBJ2-7, with TRBD1 matching 12 bases. V lost 2 bases, J lost 4 bases, and 4 bases stayed unmatched. The CDR3 covers 15 residues. The V gene's germline CDR1 is SGHDT and CDR2 YYEEEE. The CDR3 sequence is CASSFMGQGAYEQYF. The DNA for the CDR3 is TGTGCCAGCAGCTTTATGGGACAGGGGGCATACGAGCAGTACTTC.

V gene TRBV30 combines with J gene TRBJ1-3; D uncertain. V was shortened by 4 bases and J by 2 bases, with 15 bases between the two germline ends. The CDR3 sequence is 15 residues long. Germline V gene data show CDR1 as GTSNPN and CDR2 as SVGIG (reference sequence). The CDR3, as DNA: TGTGCCTGGAAAAACCGGGAGTTCACTGGAAACACCATATATTTT. Translation: CAWKNREFTGNTIYF.

The V gene is TRBV10-3, the J gene TRBJ2-1, with no clear D. Germline loops: CDR1 ENHRY, CDR2 SYGVKD. The CDR3 has 15 amino acids. Trimming left V 6 bases short and J 0 bases short, with 12 bases between. CDR3 loop: CAISQFGPSYNEQFF. DNA of the CDR3: TGTGCCATCAGCCAGTTCGGCCCCTCCTACAATGAGCAGTTCTTC.

This rearrangement joins TRBV5-1 to TRBJ1-5; weak D call: TRBD1 (6 bases). The CDR3 loop spans 15 amino acids. CDR1 and CDR2 (germline): SGHRS, YFSETQ. Trimming pared 0 bases from V and 3 bases from J, leaving 10 bases between. The CDR3 region has the DNA TGCGCCAGCAGCTTGGGAACAGGGTCCAATCAGCCCCAGCATTTT. Its protein is CASSLGTGSNQPQHF. Filled out from reference TRBV5-1 and TRBJ1-5, the complete variable domain reads KAGVTQTPRYLIKTRGQQVTLSCSPISGHRSVSWYQQTPGQGLQFLFEYFSETQRNKGNFPGRFSGRQFSNSRSEMNVSTLELGDSALYLCASSLGTGSNQPQHFGDGTRLSIL.

This chain joins TRBV6-5 and TRBJ2-2; D ambiguous. There are 16 residues in the CDR3. The V gene lost 2 bases and the J gene lost 2 bases, with 12 bases spanning the gap. The germline gives CDR1 MNHEY, CDR2 SVGAGI. DNA for the CDR3: TGTGCCAGCAGTTACCAGCCCCCATATAACACCGGGGAGCTGTTTTTT. It specifies CASSYQPPYNTGELFF.

The rearrangement links TRBV4-3 to TRBJ2-5, with D possibly matching TRBD2 (6 bases). CDR1 is LGHNA and CDR2 is YSLEER in the germline V gene. The V end was cut by 3 bases, the J end by 1 base, with 18 bases between. This CDR3 comprises 17 residues. In nucleotides, the CDR3 is TGCGCCAGCAGCCAGGGATCCCCGGGAGTTTCCCAAGAGACCCAGTACTTC. It codes for CASSQGSPGVSQETQYF.